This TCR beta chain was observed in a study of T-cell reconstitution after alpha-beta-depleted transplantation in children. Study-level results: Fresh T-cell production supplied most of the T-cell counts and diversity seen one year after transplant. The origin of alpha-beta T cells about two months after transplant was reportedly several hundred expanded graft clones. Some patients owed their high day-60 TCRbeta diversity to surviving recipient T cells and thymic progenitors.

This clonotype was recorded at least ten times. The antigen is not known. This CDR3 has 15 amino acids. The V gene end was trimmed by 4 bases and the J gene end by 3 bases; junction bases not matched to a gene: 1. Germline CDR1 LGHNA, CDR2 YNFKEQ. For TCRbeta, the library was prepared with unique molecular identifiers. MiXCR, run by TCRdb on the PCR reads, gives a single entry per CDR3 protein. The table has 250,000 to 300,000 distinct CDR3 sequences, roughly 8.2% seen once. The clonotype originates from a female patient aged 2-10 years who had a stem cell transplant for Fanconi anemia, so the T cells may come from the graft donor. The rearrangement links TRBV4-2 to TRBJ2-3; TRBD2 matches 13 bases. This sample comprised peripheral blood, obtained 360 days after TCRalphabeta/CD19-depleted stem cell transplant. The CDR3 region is CASSRLAGGTDTQYF. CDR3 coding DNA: TGTGCCAGCAGCCGACTAGCGGGGGGAACAGATACGCAGTATTTT.